This T cell receptor beta chain was captured in a study of shared clonotypes between healthy human individuals (dated by TCRdb to the early 2020s). About the investigation overall: Two women and three men aged 18 to 49 years were included in the cohort. Per donor, leukapheresis produced somewhere between about 0.8 and 9 billion PBMCs. The study deeply sequenced blood TCR repertoires of five healthy adults to estimate repertoire size and the extent of clonotype sharing between individuals. To increase sequencing depth and limit assay-specific biases, TCR repertoire library preparation and sequencing were carried out by different laboratories using diverse techniques. Results the study describes overall, beyond this receptor: Sampling was limited to blood, and TCR repertoires in tissue likely differ from TCR repertoires in blood. Pairwise subsampling indicated that sequencing depth was expected to affect the degree of clonotype sharing among donors. The genetic and exposure-history diversity represented was limited by the small number of donors.

Healthy HIV-negative adults with no recently reported acute infections or vaccinations were included as donors. Only Caucasian adults living in Nashville, Tennessee, USA were represented among the donors. In the unsorted samples, 85 million to 100 million PBMCs were counted, and genomic DNA was extracted using the QIAamp DNA Blood Mini kit. Blood was obtained by leukapheresis, after which PBMCs were separated by Ficoll-Histopaque density gradient centrifugation and cryopreserved in liquid nitrogen vapor phase. A remark on this clone: The antigen it recognizes is unknown. No per-base quality is available; no much larger clone lies one base away.

The CDR3, from cysteine to phenylalanine, totals 15 residues. CDR3 DNA only is kept here, 45 bases in frame from base 1. Germline trimming: 6 bases from V, 5 bases from J; junction bases outside gene matches: 10. CDR1 is given as MGHRA and CDR2 as YSYEKL, both from the germline V gene. TCR CDR3 regions were amplified from genomic DNA by multiplex PCR using the deep immunoSEQ assay. Extracted genomic DNA from each cell subset was distributed evenly across all wells of several immunoSEQ 96-well plates, and each plate was treated as a replicate. For unsorted PBMC, each replicate PCR was loaded with roughly 330 ng genomic DNA, equivalent to roughly 33,000 T cell genomes. Genomic DNA from unsorted PBMC was sequenced over ten immunoSEQ deep assay plates. Purified libraries were measured with a Qubit 3.0 fluorometer, size-checked on a Bioanalyzer 2100, and measured again with the KAPA Library Quantification kit. Every immunoSEQ 96-well plate was sequenced on a dedicated single-read 150-cycle Illumina NextSeq 550 flow cell. The paper's processing steps were these. Because only junctional sequences without quality scores were contained in the immunoSEQ output, filtering matching that applied to full-length reads could not be performed. To assign V/J genes and CDR3, sequences were annotated against IMGT germline references using PyIR, a Python wrapper for IgBLAST v1.9. Reads with weak V/J assignments (E-value above 1e-6), missing CDR3, stop codons, out-of-frame junctions, or ambiguous translated residues were removed. V3J clonotypes were defined as sequences sharing the same inferred V gene, J gene, and CDR3 amino acid sequence. Percentage overlap between repertoires was computed as shared unique clonotypes divided by the size of the smaller repertoire. Repertoire richness was assessed with RTK rarefaction, the Chao1 estimator, and Recon v2.1 estimates of unobserved clonotypes. The clones in this table, taken by TCRdb from immuneACCESS, are in-frame only. Not every clone is retained; where verified, under half of the shortfall comes from an unresolved V gene, and the cause of the rest is unknown. That table is the source of V, J and clone size, and D and trimming were worked out from the DNA. The sample table lists more than 400,000 clones, 70% to 85% of them with a count of one. Of the sample, 9.5% to 15% falls within the top ten clones.

The chain is encoded by TRBV4-1 joined to TRBJ2-1; TRBD2 matches 7 bases in the middle. Sequenced input: PBMCs. This clonotype was sampled from a woman in her 40s in good health. Some clones in this sample may be carry-over from other donors' samples. The DNA sequence follows: TGCGCCAGCAGGAAAGGACTAAGCGGGGACAATGAGCAGTTCTTC. Its protein is CASRKGLSGDNEQFF.